This TCR beta chain was captured in a study of OX40 agonist ivuxolimab in advanced cancers. Overall study: An agonistic anti-OX40 (CD134) antibody, ivuxolimab, was used to treat the patients. One patient with hepatocellular carcinoma and two with cutaneous melanoma, three in all, had partial responses. Aged roughly 23 to 90 with a mean of 60 years, they were about 83% male.

Germline CDR1 and CDR2: MDHEN and SYDVKM. Trimming pared 6 bases from V and 2 bases from J, leaving 11 bases between. CDR3 length equals 13 residues. TCRdb's table, derived via immunoSEQ multiplex PCR, lists solely in-frame clones and lacks some. The sample has tens of thousands of clones; roughly four fifths are singletons. Sequences were derived from CD4+ or CD8+ T cells sorted from blood, sampled in a trial of the OX40 agonist ivuxolimab. The chain carries TRBV28 and TRBJ2-7, with a possible D match to TRBD2 (5 bases). The receptor was isolated from an adult with an advanced solid tumor such as melanoma, head and neck, liver or kidney cancer. The DNA of the CDR3 is TGTGCCAGCAGCCCCCGAGGGCCCTACGAGCAGTACTTC. Protein product: CASSPRGPYEQYF.